This TCR beta chain was observed in a study of blood T cell repertoires in COVID-19. The CDR3 extends over 11 amino acids. The germline V and J ends were trimmed by 5 bases and 6 bases, with 8 bases remaining between them. Germline CDR1 and CDR2: SGHNT and YYREEE (reference sequence). Seattle patients were enrolled while actively infected and followed longitudinally. The authors' processing: Researchers report that nucleated cell counts were estimated from reference gene primer amplification. Method: immunoSEQ multiplex PCR; TCRdb's copy keeps in-frame clones and lacks some. V, J and clone size were drawn from that table, and D and trimming were deduced from the DNA. The table records 180,000 or so clones, 80% to 90% of them present only once.

The V and J genes are TRBV5-4 and TRBJ1-1; D might be TRBD1 (5 bases). The sample comprised peripheral blood. The sequence was collected from a woman aged 40 to 50 with COVID-19, enrolled during active disease. The CDR3 coding sequence is TGTGCCAGCAGTATAGGGGCTGAAGCTTTCTTT. Encoded protein: CASSIGAEAFF.